A single sample is the source of the 27 T cell receptor beta chains below, sequenced in a study of T cell repertoires in cytomegalovirus infection. In TCRdb, the reads were re-called with MiXCR into one record per CDR3 protein. The repertoire holds more than 650,000 distinct CDR3 sequences, with about 40% as singletons. Sequenced material: PBMCs. The receptor set was obtained from a human donor in good health (CMV status not recorded). Some clones in this sample may be carry-over from other donors' samples.

The chain has TRBV24-1 and TRBJ2-3; 7 bases are shared with TRBD1. V dropped 3 bases and J dropped 4; count of bases not matched to a gene: 6. This CDR3 comprises 15 residues. The germline CDR1 and CDR2 sequences are KGHDR and SFDVKD. As DNA, the CDR3 is TGTGCCACCAGTGATCCTGAGACAGGGCCAGATACGCAGTATTTT. This sequence encodes CATSDPETGPDTQYF.

This clonotype appeared once. V usage is TRBV19 and J usage is TRBJ2-7; a possible D gene is TRBD2 (5 bases). V shed 4 bases and J shed 2 bases, with 12 bases lying between them. There are 14 residues in the CDR3. Per the germline V gene, CDR1 is LNHDA and CDR2 is SQIVND (reference sequence). In DNA form, the CDR3 reads TGTGCCAGTAGTACGGGGAAATCGACCTACGAGCAGTACTTC. Protein product: CASSTGKSTYEQYF.

This chain joins TRBV19 and TRBJ1-3, with TRBD1 identical over 7 bases. The CDR3 totals 13 residues. V was clipped by 10 bases and J by 3 bases; unmatched bases: 6. Germline V gene data show CDR1 as LNHDA and CDR2 as SQIVND (reference sequence). CDR3 sequence: CAKKGGFGNTIYF. The CDR3 nucleotides read TGTGCCAAGAAAGGGGGCTTTGGAAACACCATATATTTT.

The CDR3 here is CASSLEGTGSSPLHF. CDR3 sequence (DNA): TGTGCCAGCAGTCTGGAGGGGACAGGGAGTTCACCCCTCCACTTT. The chain recombines TRBV6-5 with TRBJ1-6, with TRBD1 matching over 9 bases. The CDR3 has 15 residues. Germline lookup yields CDR1 MNHEY and CDR2 SVGAGI. J gave up 9 bases and V 5 bases, and 8 bases lay outside the gene matches.

The genes are TRBV12-3 or TRBV12-4 and TRBJ2-3, with D unresolved. This CDR3 is built from 12 residues. V was pared by 2 bases and J by 4 bases, with 4 bases between. CDR3 DNA: TGTGCCAGCAGTTTACTCCCAGATACGCAGTATTTT. Its protein product is CASSLLPDTQYF.

A note on this clonotype: This CDR3 is missing its conserved last phenylalanine or tryptophan, likely due to a read error. The chain carries TRBV4-1 and TRBJ2-5; D is unresolved. Germline CDR1 MGHRA, CDR2 YSYEKL. The CDR3 covers 16 residues. V lost 1 base, J lost 6 bases, and 18 bases lay in between. In DNA, the CDR3 is TGCGCCAGCAGCCAAGGTTCGACGGTGCTCACGCAGACCCAGTACTTA. Protein product: CASSQGSTVLTQTQYL.

This clonotype has a count of ten or more. The chain couples TRBV7-6 to TRBJ1-4; D is undetermined. CDR3 length: 16 residues. The V gene's germline CDR1 is SGHVS and CDR2 FNYEAQ. Trimming stripped 2 bases from V and 3 bases from J, with 13 bases between. The CDR3 reads CASSLFTVGSNEKLFF. CDR3 DNA: TGTGCCAGCAGCTTATTCACAGTTGGGTCTAATGAAAAACTGTTTTTT.

The chain has TRBV12-3 or TRBV12-4 and TRBJ1-1; D is uncertain. Trimming shortened V by 11 bases and J by 1 base, and 17 bases separated the two germline ends. CDR3 length equals 14 residues. CDR3 in DNA: TGTGCCGCGCGTGACATAACTGAGAACACTGAAGCTTTCTTT. Translation gives CAARDITENTEAFF.

This clonotype was detected ten times or more. This chain links TRBV7-8 with TRBJ2-3; D may match TRBD1 or TRBD2 (5 bases each). The CDR3 is made up of 16 amino acids. Germline values: CDR1 SGHVS, CDR2 FQNEAQ. V lost 5 bases, J lost 2 bases, and 17 bases lay in between. The CDR3 protein is CASSPPGRGATDTQYF. As DNA, the CDR3 is TGTGCCAGCAGCCCTCCCGGTCGGGGCGCCACAGATACGCAGTATTTT.

This clonotype was seen ten or more times. The J gene is TRBJ2-2, the V gene TRBV7-8, with D perhaps TRBD1 (6 bases). The V and J ends lost 7 bases and 0 bases respectively, with 15 bases between them. The germline gives CDR1 SGHVS, CDR2 FQNEAQ. This CDR3 region has 16 residues. In DNA, the CDR3 is TGTGCCAGCAAGCTCAGGGGTGCCCCGAACACCGGGGAGCTGTTTTTT. Translating it yields CASKLRGAPNTGELFF.

This clonotype has just a few counts. The V and J genes are TRBV5-4 and TRBJ2-3, with 7 bases that match TRBD2. CDR1 SGHNT and CDR2 YYREEE come from the germline V gene (reference sequence). The CDR3 spans 13 residues. The V segment lost 3 bases and the J segment 4 bases; nucleotides outside the gene matches: 2. CDR3 protein: CASSSGGADTQYF. CDR3 nucleotides: TGTGCCAGCAGCTCTGGGGGGGCAGATACGCAGTATTTT.

The chain employs TRBV5-1 and TRBJ2-1; D is possibly TRBD1 or TRBD2 (5 bases each). Germline V gene data show CDR1 as SGHRS and CDR2 as YFSETQ. Trimming removed 1 base from V and 5 bases from J, with 16 bases in between. This CDR3 has 16 amino acids. CDR3 nucleotide sequence: TGCGCCAGCAGCTTGAGTCCGGGACGCATCGACAATGAGCAGTTCTTC. Translation: CASSLSPGRIDNEQFF.

This clonotype showed up just a few times. The CDR3 loop reads CASSSLRGQTTNEKLFF. The CDR3 region has the DNA TGTGCCAGCAGTTCTCTCCGGGGGCAGACAACTAATGAAAAACTGTTTTTT. This chain connects TRBV28 to TRBJ1-4; D is perhaps TRBD1 (6 bases). CDR3 length equals 17 residues. Trimming shortened V by 4 bases and J by 0 bases, and 15 bases separated the two germline ends. Germline CDR1 MDHEN, CDR2 SYDVKM.

V usage is TRBV10-3 and J usage is TRBJ2-1, with no clear D. The germline V and J ends were trimmed by 7 bases and 4 bases, with 5 bases remaining between them. Germline CDR1 ENHRY, CDR2 SYGVKD. The CDR3 is 11 residues long. CDR3 loop: CAIKEYNEQFF. CDR3 coding DNA: TGTGCCATCAAGGAGTACAATGAGCAGTTCTTC.

This clonotype turned up a few times. The rearrangement links TRBV7-8 to TRBJ2-2, with D maybe TRBD1 (5 bases). In germline, CDR1 is SGHVS, CDR2 FQNEAQ. The CDR3 length is 14 residues. Between the trimmed V and J ends, which lost 5 bases and 7 bases, there was a span of 14 bases. As DNA, the CDR3 is TGTGCCAGCAGCCCGGCCAGGGTGAACGGGGAGCTGTTTTTT. Translating gives CASSPARVNGELFF.

This chain joins TRBV7-9 and TRBJ1-2, with 7 bases matching TRBD1. V lost 5 bases to trimming and J lost 4 bases; unmatched junction nucleotides: 10. Germline CDR1 SEHNR, CDR2 FQNEAQ (reference sequence). The CDR3 spans 15 residues. The CDR3 DNA sequence: TGTGCCAGCAGCCTTTCCGGGACAGACTTCTATGGCTACACCTTC. It codes for CASSLSGTDFYGYTF.

The chain carries TRBV19 and TRBJ1-2, with D tentatively TRBD1 (5 bases). The germline V gene has CDR1 LNHDA and CDR2 SQIVND (reference sequence). Trimming pared 5 bases from V and 2 bases from J, leaving 12 bases between. This CDR3 is 14 amino acids long. CDR3 nucleotides: TGTGCCAGTAGTCCGGGGCTCGGGAACTATGGCTACACCTTC. Its translation is CASSPGLGNYGYTF.

The chain combines TRBV7-9 with TRBJ2-1, with a weak D call TRBD2 (5 bases). With 1 base removed from V and 10 bases from J, the gap between germline ends came to 8 bases. The germline gives CDR1 SEHNR, CDR2 FQNEAQ (reference sequence). The CDR3 length is 12 residues. Written as DNA, the CDR3 is TGTGCCAGCAGCTTAGGGGAGTTGGAGCAGTTCTTC. Its protein is CASSLGELEQFF.

A few counts support this clonotype. The rearrangement joins TRBV11-3 to TRBJ2-1; tentative D call: TRBD2 (5 bases). V was trimmed by 4 bases and J by 8 bases, leaving 12 bases between them. CDR1 and CDR2 (germline): SGHNT, YENEEA. The CDR3 sequence is 13 residues long. CDR3 amino acids: CASSSPAADEQFF. CDR3 nucleotides: TGTGCCAGCAGCTCCCCAGCGGCCGATGAGCAGTTCTTC.

The chain employs TRBV29-1 and TRBJ2-4, with 7 bases fitting TRBD2. CDR3 length: 15 residues. Germline V gene sequence: CDR1 SQVTM, CDR2 ANQGSEA. The V and J ends lost 5 bases and 1 base, in that order; junction bases with no gene match: 8. This CDR3 reads CSVRPGGIAKNIQYF. The CDR3 nucleotides are TGCAGCGTTCGCCCCGGGGGGATTGCCAAAAACATTCAGTACTTC.

This clonotype was seen more than once but under ten times. The junction does not match germline at one end; this may be a read error. V is TRBV5-1 and J is TRBJ2-3; no reliable D call. Germline assignment: CDR1 SGHRS and CDR2 YFSETQ. The CDR3 is made up of 12 amino acids. The CDR3 DNA is TGTGCCAGCAGCTTACCTACAGATACGCAGTATTTT. Translated: CASSLPTDTQYF.

This clonotype occurred many times. The CDR3 DNA reads TGTGCCAGCAGCCTCAGGGGAGTAGCCAAAAACATTCAGTACTTC. Its protein product is CASSLRGVAKNIQYF. The genes are TRBV12-3 or TRBV12-4 and TRBJ2-4, with D tentatively TRBD1 (6 bases). V lost 6 bases and J lost 0, with 12 bases in between. This CDR3 has 15 residues.

The sample holds a few counts of this clonotype. This rearrangement joins TRBV4-2 to TRBJ2-3, with 9 bases fitting TRBD2. This CDR3 region has 18 residues. CDR1 and CDR2 (germline): LGHNA, YNFKEQ. Trimming took 0 bases from V and 2 from J; bases not matched to a gene: 9. CDR3 nucleotides: TGTGCCAGCAGCCAAGAGGGGGTAGCGGGAGTCCCCACAGATACGCAGTATTTT. Protein sequence: CASSQEGVAGVPTDTQYF.

V is TRBV27 and J is TRBJ1-6, with TRBD1 matching over 10 bases. J lost 10 bases, V lost 0 bases, and 3 bases had no gene match. The germline V gene encodes CDR1 MNHEY and CDR2 SMNVEV (reference sequence). This CDR3 has 15 amino acids. The CDR3 reads CASSLSTGGRSPLHF. The CDR3 nucleotides read TGTGCCAGCAGTTTATCGACAGGGGGCAGGTCACCCCTCCACTTT.

Concerning this clonotype: It is likely a read error, because the conserved phenylalanine at the end of the CDR3 is missing. The rearrangement links TRBV11-2 to TRBJ1-1, with D tentatively TRBD1 (5 bases). The V end was cut by 5 bases, the J end by 5 bases, with 15 bases between. Germline-derived CDR1 and CDR2 are SGHAT and FQNNGV. The CDR3 extends over 14 amino acids. CDR3: CASSPRGAGTEAFL. DNA for the CDR3: TGTGCCAGCAGCCCTAGAGGGGCGGGGACTGAAGCTTTCTTG.

This clonotype appeared a few times. The gene calls are TRBV30 and TRBJ1-1; TRBD1 might be the D (6 bases). Germline-derived CDR1 and CDR2 are GTSNPN and SVGIG (reference sequence). This CDR3 contains 13 residues. The ends were cut back, 0 bases at V and 5 bases at J, with 10 bases in the middle. CDR3 sequence: CAWSVTGRTEAFF. CDR3 DNA: TGTGCCTGGAGTGTAACAGGGCGGACTGAAGCTTTCTTT.

In the case of this clonotype: No conserved phenylalanine or tryptophan is present at the end of the CDR3, so a read error is the likely explanation. The gene calls are TRBV6-2 or TRBV6-3 and TRBJ2-7, with 12 bases fitting TRBD1. CDR1 is MNHEY and CDR2 is SVGEGT in the germline V gene. Germline trimming cut 5 bases from V and 6 bases from J; bases unmatched to any gene: 8. The CDR3 loop spans 15 amino acids. CDR3 protein: CASSASWDRGREQYL. The CDR3 region has the DNA TGTGCCAGCAGTGCCTCATGGGACAGGGGGCGCGAGCAGTACTTA.